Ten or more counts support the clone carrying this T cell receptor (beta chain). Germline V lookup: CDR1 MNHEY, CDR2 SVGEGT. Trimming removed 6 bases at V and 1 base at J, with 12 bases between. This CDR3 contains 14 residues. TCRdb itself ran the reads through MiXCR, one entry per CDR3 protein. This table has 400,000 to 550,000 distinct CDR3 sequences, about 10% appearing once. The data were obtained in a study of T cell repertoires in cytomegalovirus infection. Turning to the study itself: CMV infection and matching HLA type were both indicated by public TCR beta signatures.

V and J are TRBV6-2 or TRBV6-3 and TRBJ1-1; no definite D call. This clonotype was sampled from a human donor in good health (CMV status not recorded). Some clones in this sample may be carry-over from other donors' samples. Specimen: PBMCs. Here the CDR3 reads CASRKWGGNTEAFF. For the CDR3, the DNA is TGTGCCAGCAGGAAGTGGGGAGGGAACACTGAAGCTTTCTTT.